Presented here are 6 T cell receptor beta chains from one specimen sequenced in a study of T cell responses to AZD1222 COVID-19 vaccine (dated by TCRdb to the early 2020s). The label giving this sample's time point can be read as: about 28 days (+/-7) after the second vaccine dose. Library method: the immunoSEQ multiplex PCR assay. Here the immuneACCESS table is served through TCRdb, limited to in-frame sequences with V and J called. Missing clones are a known gap in these copies; in checked studies unresolved V genes cover under half, and the rest lacks a known reason. This sample comprises 90,000 to 110,000 clones, 89% of them detected only once. The ten largest clones represent 35% to 45% of the sample. This material consisted of peripheral blood, taken 28 days after the second AZD1222 dose. Source of these receptors: an adult who received the AZD1222 COVID-19 vaccine.

V and J are TRBV7-2 and TRBJ2-7; unclear D gene. The germline gives CDR1 SGHTA, CDR2 FQGNSA. Trimming removed 4 bases at V and 6 bases at J, with 19 bases between. This CDR3 contains 15 residues. The CDR3, as DNA: TGTGCCAGCAGCTCATACCCAGAACAGACATCCGAGCAGTACTTC. Translated: CASSSYPEQTSEQYF.

This clone is large in the sample. This chain links TRBV6-5 with TRBJ2-7; 7 nucleotides line up with TRBD1. Germline assignment: CDR1 MNHEY and CDR2 SVGAGI. CDR3 length: 14 residues. Trimming cost V 6 bases and J 6 bases; bases outside gene matches: 11. As DNA, the CDR3 is TGTGCCAGCAGCCAGACAGGGCCAAGGGCCGAGCAGTACTTC. As protein: CASSQTGPRAEQYF.

The V gene is TRBV21-1, the J gene TRBJ2-7. TRBV21-1 is described as a pseudogene. The CDR3 sequence is 11 residues long. The CDR3 reads CASSKVEEQYF. CDR3 nucleotides: TGTGCCAGCAGCAAAGTGGAAGAGCAGTACTTC.

The chain couples TRBV6-6 to TRBJ1-1; no clear D gene. Germline V gene data show CDR1 as MNHNY and CDR2 as SVGAGI (reference sequence). The CDR3 loop spans 13 amino acids. The V end lost 4 bases, the J end lost 1 base, and 7 bases lay between the germline ends. The CDR3 DNA reads TGTGCCAGCAGTTTCGAAGGGAACACTGAAGCTTTCTTT. It is translated as CASSFEGNTEAFF.

CDR3 loop: CASSIQMGNQPQHF. The CDR3 coding sequence is TGTGCCAGTAGTATCCAAATGGGCAATCAGCCCCAGCATTTT. The chain links TRBV19 to TRBJ1-5; no firm D call. Between the trimmed V and J ends, which lost 3 bases and 2 bases, there was a span of 8 bases. The CDR3 contains 14 residues. Germline V gives CDR1 LNHDA, CDR2 SQIVND (reference sequence).

The V call is TRBV6-4, the J call TRBJ2-1; 7 positions match TRBD1. V was pared by 6 bases and J by 8 bases, with 7 bases of the junction left unmatched. This CDR3 region has 13 residues. Germline V CDR1 and CDR2: MRHNA, SNTAGT. CDR3 protein: CASSKTGFDEQFF. CDR3 DNA sequence: TGTGCCAGCAGCAAGACAGGGTTTGATGAGCAGTTCTTC.